These T cell receptor beta chains were read from a single sample in a study of radiation and T cells in renal cell carcinoma. The data were produced by immunoSEQ multiplex PCR, yet TCRdb's version contains in-frame clones alone and is incomplete. The sample holds roughly 82,000 clones; around 89% are singletons and the top ten take 4.5% to 7%. The specimen was blood, collected from a patient whose treatment included radiotherapy and nephrectomy. These receptors were taken from a woman aged 70-85 years with renal cell carcinoma. The CDR3 runs from the conserved cysteine through the conserved F or W. A D gene is named only where the DNA matches it firmly. Clone size, where shown, is once, few, many, or a class for clones that have expanded.

>NA|TRBV19|NA|TRBJ1-3
CASTLVGAGNTIYF
TGTGCCAGTACCTTGGTGGGGGCTGGAAACACCATATATTTT
>NA|TRBV19|NA|TRBJ2-4
CASSIGQIETNIQYF
TGTGCCAGTAGTATTGGACAGATCGAGACCAACATTCAGTACTTC
>TRBD1|TRBV5-6|NA|TRBJ2-1
CASSLRVGQGLNEQFF
TGTGCCAGCAGCTTGCGGGTGGGACAGGGCCTCAATGAGCAGTTCTTC
>NA|TRBV5-4|NA|TRBJ1-4
CASSLAGSRRATNEKLFF
TGTGCCAGCAGCTTGGCCGGTTCAAGGCGAGCAACTAATGAAAAACTGTTTTTT
>NA|TRBV2|NA|TRBJ2-7
CASSSRVTYEQYF
TGTGCCAGCAGCTCCAGGGTTACCTACGAGCAGTACTTC
>TRBD1|TRBV27|NA|TRBJ1-2
CASSLIWTGSFYGYTF
TGTGCCAGCAGTCTAATATGGACAGGGAGCTTCTATGGCTACACCTTC
>NA|TRBV4-3|few|TRBJ1-1
CASSQVQGSEAFF
TGCGCCAGCAGCCAAGTCCAGGGATCTGAAGCTTTCTTT
>NA|TRBV30|few|TRBJ1-1
CAWSPVWETEAFF
TGTGCCTGGAGTCCCGTTTGGGAGACTGAAGCTTTCTTT
>NA|TRBV7-6|NA|TRBJ2-5
CASSASSGETQYF
TGTGCCAGCAGCGCATCTTCTGGGGAGACCCAGTACTTC
>NA|TRBV6-1|NA|TRBJ2-2
CASSRRAGELFF
TGTGCCAGCAGTAGAAGGGCCGGGGAGCTGTTTTTT
>TRBD2|TRBV2|NA|TRBJ2-5
CASSVRLAGGWRETQYF
TGTGCCAGCAGTGTGAGGCTAGCGGGGGGTTGGCGAGAGACCCAGTACTTC
>NA|TRBV7-2|NA|TRBJ2-5
CASSSVATRGHGDF
TGTGCCAGCAGCTCTGTGGCCACTCGAGGGCATGGGGACTTC
>NA|TRBV9|NA|TRBJ1-2
CASSATSTGSDSYGYTF
TGTGCCAGCAGCGCGACATCGACAGGAAGCGATAGCTATGGCTACACCTTC
>TRBD1|TRBV7-2|NA|TRBJ2-6
CASSLVGTGASSGANVLTF
TGTGCCAGCAGCTTAGTTGGTACAGGGGCTAGCTCTGGGGCCAACGTCCTGACTTTC
>NA|TRBV19|NA|TRBJ2-7
CASSVDQSGPYEQYF
TGTGCCAGTAGTGTGGACCAATCCGGTCCCTACGAGCAGTACTTC
>TRBD1|TRBV6-6|NA|TRBJ2-7
CASTYGQGANEQYF
TGTGCCAGCACCTACGGACAGGGGGCAAACGAGCAGTACTTC
>NA|TRBV4-1|NA|TRBJ2-3
CASSRLGLQPGTQYF
TGCGCCAGCAGCCGCCTCGGACTGCAACCGGGTACGCAGTATTTT
>NA|TRBV2|once|TRBJ1-4
CASNRQFNEKLFF
TGTGCCAGCAATCGACAGTTTAATGAAAAACTGTTTTTT
>NA|TRBV4-3|NA|TRBJ2-7
CASSQSGRGAYEQYF
TGCGCCAGCAGCCAGAGCGGCAGGGGGGCCTACGAGCAGTACTTC
>NA|TRBV6-1|NA|TRBJ1-5
CASSDRVSNQPQHF
TGTGCCAGCAGTGACAGGGTTAGTAATCAGCCCCAGCATTTT
>NA|TRBV18|NA|TRBJ2-4
CASSPRRMGGIQYF
TGTGCCAGCTCACCACGCAGAATGGGGGGCATTCAGTACTTC
>TRBD1|TRBV7-9|once|TRBJ2-4
CASIPDRDVNIQYF
TGTGCCAGCATCCCGGACAGGGACGTCAACATTCAGTACTTC
>NA|TRBV29-1|NA|TRBJ1-2
CSVGGGRSGYTF
TGCAGCGTTGGGGGGGGGCGGAGTGGCTACACCTTC
>TRBD1|TRBV30|once|TRBJ1-5
CAWSSGTGRNQPQHF
TGTGCCTGGAGCTCCGGGACAGGCCGCAATCAGCCCCAGCATTTT